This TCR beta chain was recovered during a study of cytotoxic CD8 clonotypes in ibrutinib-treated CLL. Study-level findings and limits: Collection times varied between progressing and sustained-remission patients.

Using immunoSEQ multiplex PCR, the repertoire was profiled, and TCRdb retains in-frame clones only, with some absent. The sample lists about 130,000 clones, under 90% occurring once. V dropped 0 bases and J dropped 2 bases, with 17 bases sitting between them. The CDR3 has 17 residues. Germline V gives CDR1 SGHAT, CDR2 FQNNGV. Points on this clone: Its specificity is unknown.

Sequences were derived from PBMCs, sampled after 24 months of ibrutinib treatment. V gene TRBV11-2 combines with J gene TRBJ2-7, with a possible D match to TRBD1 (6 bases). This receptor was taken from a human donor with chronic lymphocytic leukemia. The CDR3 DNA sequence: TGTGCCAGCAGCTTAGATCGTTACAAAAAGGGGGCCTACGAGCAGTACTTC. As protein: CASSLDRYKKGAYEQYF.